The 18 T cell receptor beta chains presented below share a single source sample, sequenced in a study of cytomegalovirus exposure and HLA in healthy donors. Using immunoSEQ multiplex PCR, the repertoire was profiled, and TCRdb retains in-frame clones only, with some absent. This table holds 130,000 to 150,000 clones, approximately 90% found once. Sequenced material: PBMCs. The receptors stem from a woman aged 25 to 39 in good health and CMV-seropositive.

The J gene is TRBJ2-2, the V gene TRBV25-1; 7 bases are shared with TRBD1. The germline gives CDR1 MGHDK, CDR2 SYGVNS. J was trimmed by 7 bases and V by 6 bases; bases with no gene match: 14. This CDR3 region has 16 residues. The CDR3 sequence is CASRSGTELKGGELFF. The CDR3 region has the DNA TGTGCCAGCAGATCCGGGACAGAATTAAAAGGCGGGGAGCTGTTTTTT.

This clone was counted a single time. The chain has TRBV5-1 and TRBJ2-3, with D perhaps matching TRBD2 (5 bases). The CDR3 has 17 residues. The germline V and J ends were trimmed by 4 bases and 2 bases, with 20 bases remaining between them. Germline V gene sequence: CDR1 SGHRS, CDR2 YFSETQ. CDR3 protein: CASSLRGVPVYTDTQYF. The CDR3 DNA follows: TGCGCCAGCAGCCTCCGGGGAGTTCCGGTTTACACAGATACGCAGTATTTT.

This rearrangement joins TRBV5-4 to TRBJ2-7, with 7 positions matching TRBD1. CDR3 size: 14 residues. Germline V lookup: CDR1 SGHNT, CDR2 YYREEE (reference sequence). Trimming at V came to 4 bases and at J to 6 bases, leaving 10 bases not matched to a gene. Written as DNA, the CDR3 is TGTGCCAGCAGCCCTCGGGCAGGGACAGTCGAGCAGTACTTC. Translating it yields CASSPRAGTVEQYF.

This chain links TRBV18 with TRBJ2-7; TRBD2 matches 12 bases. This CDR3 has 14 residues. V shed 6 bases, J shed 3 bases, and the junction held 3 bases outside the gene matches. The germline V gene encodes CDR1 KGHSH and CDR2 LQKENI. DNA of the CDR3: TGTGCCAGCTCCGGACTAGCGGGGAACTACGAGCAGTACTTC. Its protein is CASSGLAGNYEQYF.

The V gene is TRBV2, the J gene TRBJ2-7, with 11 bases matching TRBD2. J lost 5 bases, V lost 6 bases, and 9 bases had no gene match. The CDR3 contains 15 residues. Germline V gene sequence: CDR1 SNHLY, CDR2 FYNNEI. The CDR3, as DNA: TGTGCCAGCAGACGTAGCGGGAGGGCCGGTAACGAGCAGTACTTC. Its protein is CASRRSGRAGNEQYF.

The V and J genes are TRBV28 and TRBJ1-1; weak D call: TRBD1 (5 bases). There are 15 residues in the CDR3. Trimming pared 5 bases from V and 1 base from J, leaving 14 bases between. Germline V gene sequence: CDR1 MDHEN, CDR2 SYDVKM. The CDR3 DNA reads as TGTGCCAGCAGTCCCAATGGGGGGGAGAACACTGAAGCTTTCTTT. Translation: CASSPNGGENTEAFF.

This CDR3 is CASSFARVNTEAFF. The CDR3 nucleotides read TGTGCCAGCAGCTTCGCCAGGGTGAACACTGAAGCTTTCTTT. V and J are TRBV5-6 and TRBJ1-1; D possibly corresponds to TRBD1 (5 bases). The CDR3 loop spans 14 amino acids. Trimming left V 2 bases short and J 0 bases short, with 8 bases between. Germline V gene lookup returns CDR1 SGHDT and CDR2 YYEEEE.

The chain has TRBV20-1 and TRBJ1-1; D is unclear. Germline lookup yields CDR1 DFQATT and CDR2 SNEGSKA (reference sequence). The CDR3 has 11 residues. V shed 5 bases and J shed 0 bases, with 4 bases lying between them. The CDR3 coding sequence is TGCAGTGCTCCAATGAACACTGAAGCTTTCTTT. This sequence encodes CSAPMNTEAFF.

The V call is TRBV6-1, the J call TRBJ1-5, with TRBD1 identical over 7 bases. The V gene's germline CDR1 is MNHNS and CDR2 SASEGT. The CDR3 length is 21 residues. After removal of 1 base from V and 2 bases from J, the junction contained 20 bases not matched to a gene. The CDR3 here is CASSEESRWASWQGGNQPQHF. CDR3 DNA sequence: TGTGCCAGCAGTGAAGAATCACGTTGGGCGTCCTGGCAGGGGGGCAATCAGCCCCAGCATTTT.

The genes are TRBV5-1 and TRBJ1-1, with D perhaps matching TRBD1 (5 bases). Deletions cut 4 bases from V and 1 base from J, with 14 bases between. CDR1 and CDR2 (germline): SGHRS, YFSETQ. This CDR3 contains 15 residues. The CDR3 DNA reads TGCGCCAGCAGCCCAACCGAAACAGGGAACACTGAAGCTTTCTTT. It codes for CASSPTETGNTEAFF.

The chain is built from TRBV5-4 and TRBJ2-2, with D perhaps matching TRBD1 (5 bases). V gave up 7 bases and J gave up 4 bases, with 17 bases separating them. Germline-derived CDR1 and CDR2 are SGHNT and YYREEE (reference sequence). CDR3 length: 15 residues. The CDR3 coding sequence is TGTGCCAGCGGTCTATCGGACAAACCCACCGGGGAGCTGTTTTTT. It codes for CASGLSDKPTGELFF.

The CDR3 here is CASSLGPRGLDYGYTF. CDR3 in DNA: TGCGCCAGCAGCTTGGGCCCGAGGGGGCTAGACTATGGCTACACCTTC. The rearrangement joins TRBV5-1 to TRBJ1-2, with 7 bases that match TRBD1. From germline, CDR1 is SGHRS and CDR2 YFSETQ. Trimming cost V 0 bases and J 3 bases; bases outside gene matches: 8. The CDR3 is made up of 16 amino acids.

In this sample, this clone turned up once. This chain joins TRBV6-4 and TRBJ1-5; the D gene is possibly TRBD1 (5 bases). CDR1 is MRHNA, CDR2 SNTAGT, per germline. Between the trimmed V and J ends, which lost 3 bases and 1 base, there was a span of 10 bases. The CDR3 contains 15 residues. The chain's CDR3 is CASSEAGESNQPQHF. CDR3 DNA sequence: TGTGCCAGCAGTGAGGCGGGGGAGAGCAATCAGCCCCAGCATTTT.

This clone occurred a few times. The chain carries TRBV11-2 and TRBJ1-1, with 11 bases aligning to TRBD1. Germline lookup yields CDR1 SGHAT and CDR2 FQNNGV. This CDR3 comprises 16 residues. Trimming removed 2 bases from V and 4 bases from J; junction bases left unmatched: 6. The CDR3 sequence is CASSLTGTGGSTEAFF. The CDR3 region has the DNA TGTGCCAGCAGCTTAACCGGGACAGGGGGTAGCACTGAAGCTTTCTTT.

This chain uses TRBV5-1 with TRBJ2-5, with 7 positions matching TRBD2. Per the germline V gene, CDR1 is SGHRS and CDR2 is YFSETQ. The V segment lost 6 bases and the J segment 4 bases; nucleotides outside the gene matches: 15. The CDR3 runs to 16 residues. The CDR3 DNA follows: TGCGCCAGCACCTCTAGTCGGCTGGGGGAGGGAGAGACCCAGTACTTC. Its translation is CASTSSRLGEGETQYF.

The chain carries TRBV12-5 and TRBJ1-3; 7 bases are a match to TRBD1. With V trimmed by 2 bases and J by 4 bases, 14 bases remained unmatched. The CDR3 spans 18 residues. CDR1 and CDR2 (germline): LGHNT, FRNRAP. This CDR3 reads CASGLTPDGQARGNTIYF. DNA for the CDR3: TGTGCTAGTGGTTTGACTCCCGACGGACAGGCGAGAGGAAACACCATATATTTT. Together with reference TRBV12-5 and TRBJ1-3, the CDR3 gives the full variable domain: DARVTQTPRHKVTEMGQEVTMRCQPILGHNTVFWYRQTMMQGLELLAYFRNRAPLDDSGMPKDRFSAEMPDATLATLKIQPSEPRDSAVYFCASGLTPDGQARGNTIYFGEGSWLTVV.

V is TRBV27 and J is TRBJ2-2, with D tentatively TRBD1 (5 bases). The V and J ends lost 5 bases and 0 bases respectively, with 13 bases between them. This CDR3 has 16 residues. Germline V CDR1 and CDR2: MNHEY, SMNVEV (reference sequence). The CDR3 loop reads CASSRSRVANTGELFF. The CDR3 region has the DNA TGTGCCAGCAGTCGATCCAGGGTCGCGAACACCGGGGAGCTGTTTTTT.

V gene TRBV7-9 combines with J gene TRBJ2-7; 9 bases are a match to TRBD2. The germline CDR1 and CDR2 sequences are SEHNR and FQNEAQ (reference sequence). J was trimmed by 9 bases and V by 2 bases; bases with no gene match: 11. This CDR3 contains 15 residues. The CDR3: CASSLMAGREGVQYF. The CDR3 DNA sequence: TGTGCCAGCAGCTTAATGGCCGGGCGGGAGGGCGTGCAGTACTTC.